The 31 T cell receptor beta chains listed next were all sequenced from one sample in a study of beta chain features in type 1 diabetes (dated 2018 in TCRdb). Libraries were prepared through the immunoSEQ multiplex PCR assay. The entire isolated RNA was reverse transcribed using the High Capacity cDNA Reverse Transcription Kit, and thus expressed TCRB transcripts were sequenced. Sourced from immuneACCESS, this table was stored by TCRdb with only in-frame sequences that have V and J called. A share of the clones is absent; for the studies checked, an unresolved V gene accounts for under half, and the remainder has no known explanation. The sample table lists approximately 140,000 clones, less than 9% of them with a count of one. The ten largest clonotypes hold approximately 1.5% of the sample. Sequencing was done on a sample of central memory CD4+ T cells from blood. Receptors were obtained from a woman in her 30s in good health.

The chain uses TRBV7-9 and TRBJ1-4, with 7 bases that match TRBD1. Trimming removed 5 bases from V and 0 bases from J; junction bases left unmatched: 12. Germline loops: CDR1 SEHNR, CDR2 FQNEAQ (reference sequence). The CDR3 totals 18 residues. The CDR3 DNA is TGTGCCAGCAGCCCGAGACAGGGAAGGCGCTCAACTAATGAAAAACTGTTTTTT. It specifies CASSPRQGRRSTNEKLFF.

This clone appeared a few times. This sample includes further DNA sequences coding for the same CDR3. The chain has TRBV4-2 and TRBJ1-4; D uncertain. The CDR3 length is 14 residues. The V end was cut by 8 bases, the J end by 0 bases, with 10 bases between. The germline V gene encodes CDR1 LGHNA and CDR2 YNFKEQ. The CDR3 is CASSRDATNEKLFF. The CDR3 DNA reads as TGTGCCAGCTCCCGGGATGCAACTAATGAAAAACTGTTTTTT.

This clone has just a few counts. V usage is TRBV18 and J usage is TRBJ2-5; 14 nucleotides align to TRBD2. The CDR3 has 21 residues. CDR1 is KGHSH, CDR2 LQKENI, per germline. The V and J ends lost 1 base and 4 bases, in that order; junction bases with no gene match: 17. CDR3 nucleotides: TGTGCCAGCTCACCACGGAGGACTAGCGGGAGGTATACGGAGGTAGGAGAGACCCAGTACTTC. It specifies CASSPRRTSGRYTEVGETQYF.

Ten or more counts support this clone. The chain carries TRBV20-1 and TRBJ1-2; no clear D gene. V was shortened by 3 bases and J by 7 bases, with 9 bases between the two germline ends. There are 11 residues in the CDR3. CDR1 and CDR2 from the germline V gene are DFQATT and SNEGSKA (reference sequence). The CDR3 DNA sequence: TGCAGTGCTAGTGTACGAGGTGGCTACACCTTC. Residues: CSASVRGGYTF.

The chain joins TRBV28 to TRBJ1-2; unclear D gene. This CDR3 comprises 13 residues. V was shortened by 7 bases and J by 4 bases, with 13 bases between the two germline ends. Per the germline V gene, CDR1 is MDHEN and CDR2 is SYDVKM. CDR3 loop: CASTVRHLYGYTF. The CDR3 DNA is TGTGCCAGCACGGTTCGCCATCTCTATGGCTACACCTTC.

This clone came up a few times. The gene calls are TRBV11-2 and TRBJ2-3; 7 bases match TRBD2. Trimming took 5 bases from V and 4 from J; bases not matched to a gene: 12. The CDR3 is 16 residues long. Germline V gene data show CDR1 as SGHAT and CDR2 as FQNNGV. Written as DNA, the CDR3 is TGTGCCAGCAGCGCAGGGCCGGGGCTAGCGGCAGATACGCAGTATTTT. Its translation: CASSAGPGLAADTQYF.

CDR3 in DNA: TGTGCCAGCAGCCAAGTGGACACTGGAAGGGAGACCCAGTACTTC. Its protein product is CASSQVDTGRETQYF. This sequence joins TRBV5-5 and TRBJ2-5; possibly TRBD1 for D (5 bases). Germline V gene sequence: CDR1 SGHKS, CDR2 YYEKEE (reference sequence). V was cut by 4 bases and J by 5 bases, with 18 bases left in between. This CDR3 has 15 residues.

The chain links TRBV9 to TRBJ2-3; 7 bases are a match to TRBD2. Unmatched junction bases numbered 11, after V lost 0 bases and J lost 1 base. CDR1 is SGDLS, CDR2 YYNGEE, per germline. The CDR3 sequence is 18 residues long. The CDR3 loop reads CASSVAAVPGRGTDTQYF. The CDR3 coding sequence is TGTGCCAGCAGCGTAGCGGCAGTCCCGGGGAGGGGCACAGATACGCAGTATTTT.

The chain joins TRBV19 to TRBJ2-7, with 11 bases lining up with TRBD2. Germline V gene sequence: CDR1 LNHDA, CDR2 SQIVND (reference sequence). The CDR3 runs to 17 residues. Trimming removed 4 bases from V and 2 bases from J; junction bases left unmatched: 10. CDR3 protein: CASSKRRTSGPTYEQYF. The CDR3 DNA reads TGTGCCAGTAGTAAGAGGAGGACTAGCGGGCCCACCTACGAGCAGTACTTC.

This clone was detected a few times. This CDR3 reads CAIRTGLAGAEQFF. The CDR3 bases are TGTGCCATCAGAACGGGACTAGCGGGAGCTGAGCAGTTCTTC. The chain joins TRBV6-5 to TRBJ2-1, with 14 bases matching TRBD2. Germline V gene sequence: CDR1 MNHEY, CDR2 SVGAGI. This CDR3 is 14 amino acids long. The V segment lost 10 bases and the J segment 9 bases; nucleotides outside the gene matches: 8.

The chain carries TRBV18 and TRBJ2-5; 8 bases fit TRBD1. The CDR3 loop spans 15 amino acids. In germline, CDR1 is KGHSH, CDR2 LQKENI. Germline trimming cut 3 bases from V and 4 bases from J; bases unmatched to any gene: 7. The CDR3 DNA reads TGTGCCAGCTCACCCAGACAGGGGATAGGAGAGACCCAGTACTTC. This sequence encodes CASSPRQGIGETQYF.

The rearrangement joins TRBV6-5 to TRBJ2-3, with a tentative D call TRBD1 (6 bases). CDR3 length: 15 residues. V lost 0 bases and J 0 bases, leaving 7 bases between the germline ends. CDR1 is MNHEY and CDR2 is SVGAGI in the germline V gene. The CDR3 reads CASSYSGQSTDTQYF. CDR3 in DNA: TGTGCCAGCAGTTACTCCGGACAGAGCACAGATACGCAGTATTTT.

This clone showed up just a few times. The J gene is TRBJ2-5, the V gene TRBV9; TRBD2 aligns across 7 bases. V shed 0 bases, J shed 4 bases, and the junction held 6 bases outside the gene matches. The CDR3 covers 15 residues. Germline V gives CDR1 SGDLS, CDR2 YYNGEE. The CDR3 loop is CASSVGGRAGETQYF. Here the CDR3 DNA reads TGTGCCAGCAGCGTAGGAGGGAGGGCCGGAGAGACCCAGTACTTC.

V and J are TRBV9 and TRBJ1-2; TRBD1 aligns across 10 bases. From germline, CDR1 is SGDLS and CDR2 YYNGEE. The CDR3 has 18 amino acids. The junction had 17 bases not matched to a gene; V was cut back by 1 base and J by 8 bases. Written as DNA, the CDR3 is TGTGCCAGCAGCGTACGGGGTTTTGGGACAGGGGAAAAGAAGGGCTACACCTTC. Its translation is CASSVRGFGTGEKKGYTF.

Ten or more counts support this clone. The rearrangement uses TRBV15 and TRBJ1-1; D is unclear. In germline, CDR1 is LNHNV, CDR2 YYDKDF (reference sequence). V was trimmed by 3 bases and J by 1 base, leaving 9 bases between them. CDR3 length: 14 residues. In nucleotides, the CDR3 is TGTGCCACCAGCAGGACTCGGGGGAACACTGAAGCTTTCTTT. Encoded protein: CATSRTRGNTEAFF.

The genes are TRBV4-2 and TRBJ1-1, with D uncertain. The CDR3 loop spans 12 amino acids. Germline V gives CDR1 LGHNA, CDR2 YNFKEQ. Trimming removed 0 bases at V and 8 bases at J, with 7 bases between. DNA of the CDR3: TGTGCCAGCAGCCAAGAGCGAGGGGAAGCTTTCTTT. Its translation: CASSQERGEAFF.

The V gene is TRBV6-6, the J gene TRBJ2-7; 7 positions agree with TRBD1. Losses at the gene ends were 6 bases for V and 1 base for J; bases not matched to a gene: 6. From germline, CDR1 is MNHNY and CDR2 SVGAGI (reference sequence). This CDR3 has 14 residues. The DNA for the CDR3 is TGTGCCAGCAGACCCGGGACAGCATCCTACGAGCAGTACTTC. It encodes CASRPGTASYEQYF.

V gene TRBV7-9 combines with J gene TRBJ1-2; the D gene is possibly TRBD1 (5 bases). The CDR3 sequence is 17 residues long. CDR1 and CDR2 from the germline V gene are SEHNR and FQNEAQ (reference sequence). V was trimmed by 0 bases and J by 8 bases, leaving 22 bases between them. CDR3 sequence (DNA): TGTGCCAGCAGCTTAGCGCGGGGCGTACTCCGAGGTGAGGGCTACACCTTC. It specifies CASSLARGVLRGEGYTF.

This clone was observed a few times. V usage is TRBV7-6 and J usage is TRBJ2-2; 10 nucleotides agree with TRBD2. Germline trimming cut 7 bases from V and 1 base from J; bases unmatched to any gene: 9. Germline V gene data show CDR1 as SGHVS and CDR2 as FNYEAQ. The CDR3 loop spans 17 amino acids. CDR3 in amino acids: CASKASGSNMNTGELFF. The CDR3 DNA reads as TGTGCCAGCAAGGCTAGCGGGAGTAACATGAACACCGGGGAGCTGTTTTTT.

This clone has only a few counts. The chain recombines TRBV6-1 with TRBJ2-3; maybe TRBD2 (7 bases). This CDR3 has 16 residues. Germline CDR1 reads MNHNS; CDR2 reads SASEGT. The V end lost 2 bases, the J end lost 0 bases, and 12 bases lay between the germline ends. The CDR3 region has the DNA TGTGCCAGCAGTGAAAGGGGGGGACTTAGCACAGATACGCAGTATTTT. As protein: CASSERGGLSTDTQYF.

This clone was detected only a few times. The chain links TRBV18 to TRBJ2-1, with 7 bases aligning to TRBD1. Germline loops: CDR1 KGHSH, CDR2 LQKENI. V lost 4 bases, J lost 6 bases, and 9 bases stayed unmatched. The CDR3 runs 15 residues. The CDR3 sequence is CASSLAQTGINEQFF. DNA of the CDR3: TGTGCCAGCTCACTGGCACAGACAGGGATCAATGAGCAGTTCTTC.

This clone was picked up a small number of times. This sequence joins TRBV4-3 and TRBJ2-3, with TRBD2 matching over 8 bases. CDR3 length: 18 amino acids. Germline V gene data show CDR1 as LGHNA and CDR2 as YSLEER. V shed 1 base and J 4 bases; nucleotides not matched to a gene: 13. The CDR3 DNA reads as TGCGCCAGCAGCCAAGTCACCTCTGCGGGAGGCCCCTCAGATACGCAGTATTTT. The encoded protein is CASSQVTSAGGPSDTQYF.

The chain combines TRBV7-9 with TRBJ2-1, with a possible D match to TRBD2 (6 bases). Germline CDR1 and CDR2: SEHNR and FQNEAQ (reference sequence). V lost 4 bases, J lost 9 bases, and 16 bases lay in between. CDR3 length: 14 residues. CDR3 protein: CASSSARRVGEQFF. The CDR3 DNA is TGTGCCAGCAGCTCCGCGAGGAGGGTCGGTGAGCAGTTCTTC.

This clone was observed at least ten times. CDR3 nucleotides: TGCAGTGCTTGGGGGGAGGGGGAGCAGTACTTC. The encoded protein is CSAWGEGEQYF. The V gene is TRBV20-1, the J gene TRBJ2-7, with 7 bases fitting TRBD2. This CDR3 spans 11 amino acids. Per germline, CDR1 DFQATT and CDR2 SNEGSKA (reference sequence). The V segment lost 5 bases and the J segment 7 bases; nucleotides outside the gene matches: 5.

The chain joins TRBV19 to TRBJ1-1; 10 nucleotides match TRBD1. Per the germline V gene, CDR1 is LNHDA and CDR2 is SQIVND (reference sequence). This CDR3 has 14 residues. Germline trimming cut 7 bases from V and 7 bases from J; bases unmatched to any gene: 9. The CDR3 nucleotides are TGTGCCAGTACCAAAGACAGGGGGCCCTTTGAAGCTTTCTTT. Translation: CASTKDRGPFEAFF.

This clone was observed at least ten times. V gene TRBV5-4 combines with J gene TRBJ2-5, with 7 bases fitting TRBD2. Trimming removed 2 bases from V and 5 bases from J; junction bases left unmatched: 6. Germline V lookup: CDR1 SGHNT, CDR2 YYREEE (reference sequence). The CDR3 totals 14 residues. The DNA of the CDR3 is TGTGCCAGCAGCTTCCTAGCGGAGATGGAGACCCAGTACTTC. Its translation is CASSFLAEMETQYF.

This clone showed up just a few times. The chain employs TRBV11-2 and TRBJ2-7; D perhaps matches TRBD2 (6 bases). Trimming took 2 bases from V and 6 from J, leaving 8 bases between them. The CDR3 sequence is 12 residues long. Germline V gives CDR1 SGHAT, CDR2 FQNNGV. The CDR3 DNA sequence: TGTGCCAGCAGCTTACTAGCGTTCGAGCAGTACTTC. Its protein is CASSLLAFEQYF.

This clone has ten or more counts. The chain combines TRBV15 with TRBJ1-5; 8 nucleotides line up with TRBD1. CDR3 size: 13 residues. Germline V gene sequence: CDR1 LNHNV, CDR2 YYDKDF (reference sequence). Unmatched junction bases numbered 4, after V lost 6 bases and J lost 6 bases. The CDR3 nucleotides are TGTGCCACCAGTACCACAGGGGGTCAGCCCCAGCATTTT. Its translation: CATSTTGGQPQHF.

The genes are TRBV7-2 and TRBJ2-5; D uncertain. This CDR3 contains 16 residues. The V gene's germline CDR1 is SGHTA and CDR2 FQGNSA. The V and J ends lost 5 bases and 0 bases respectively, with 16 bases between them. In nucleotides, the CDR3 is TGTGCCAGCAGCCCAAGAAGTCGGTTGTACCAAGAGACCCAGTACTTC. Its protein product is CASSPRSRLYQETQYF.

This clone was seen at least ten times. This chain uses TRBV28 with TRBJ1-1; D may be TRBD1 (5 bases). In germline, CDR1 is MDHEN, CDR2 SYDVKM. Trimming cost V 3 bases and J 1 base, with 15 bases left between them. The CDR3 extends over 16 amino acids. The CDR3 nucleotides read TGTGCCAGCAGTTTGAGACCGGGACTGAGGAACACTGAAGCTTTCTTT. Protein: CASSLRPGLRNTEAFF.

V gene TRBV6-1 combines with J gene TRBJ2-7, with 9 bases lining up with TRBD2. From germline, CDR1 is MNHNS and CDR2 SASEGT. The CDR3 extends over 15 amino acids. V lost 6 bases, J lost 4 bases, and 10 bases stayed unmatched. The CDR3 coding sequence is TGTGCCAGCAGCCCGAGGGCGGGAGGGCAATACGAGCAGTACTTC. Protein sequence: CASSPRAGGQYEQYF.